The source of this T cell receptor beta chain is a study of OX40 agonist ivuxolimab in advanced cancers. Study context: Among those treated, three patients had partial responses, one with hepatocellular carcinoma and two with cutaneous melanoma.

The repertoire was sequenced with immunoSEQ multiplex PCR; TCRdb's copy has only in-frame clones and lacks some. The sample contains around 44,000 clones, 85% to 90% of which appear only once. CDR1 is GTSNPN and CDR2 is SVGIG in the germline V gene (reference sequence). The V gene lost 0 bases and the J gene lost 0 bases, with 12 bases spanning the gap. The length of the CDR3 is 17 residues. The TCR originated in an adult with an advanced solid tumor such as melanoma, head and neck, liver or kidney cancer. The J gene is TRBJ2-6, the V gene TRBV30; D possibly matches TRBD1 or TRBD2 (5 bases each). Sequenced here: CD4+ or CD8+ T cells sorted from blood, sampled in a trial of the OX40 agonist ivuxolimab. DNA of the CDR3: TGTGCCTGGAGTGTATGGGACGGATACTCTGGGGCCAACGTCCTGACTTTC. Protein sequence: CAWSVWDGYSGANVLTF.